This T cell receptor beta chain was sequenced for a study of human T cells and chemical hapten exposure. Whole-study context: Diphenylcyclopropenone was administered weekly to the scalp of patients throughout the approximately 24-week study. TCR yields per sample varied mostly from small pooled library volume differences. Study-wide results and caveats: Large CDR3 similarity clusters arose significantly more often from expanded TCRs than from controls.

This clonotype was counted many times. The antigen is not known. Germline V gene lookup returns CDR1 SGHRS and CDR2 YFSETQ. CDR3 length equals 17 residues. V lost 4 bases to trimming and J lost 5 bases; unmatched junction nucleotides: 15. MiXCR, applied by TCRdb to the RACE reads, yields one record per CDR3 protein. Of 350,000 to 450,000 distinct CDR3 sequences listed, about 5.1% are singletons. Specified time point: pre-sensitization, week 0. Sample treatment: therapeutic diphenylcyclopropenone sensitization with weekly scalp DPC. The TCR was taken from a woman aged 45-59 years with alopecia areata. Some clones in this sample may be carry-over from other donors' samples. Sequenced material: whole blood, taken in connection with sensitization to the hapten diphenylcyclopropenone (DPC). The chain is built from TRBV5-1 and TRBJ2-3; the match to TRBD2 covers 8 bases. CDR3 region: CASSETPGTRGQDTQYF. The CDR3 DNA reads TGCGCCAGCAGCGAGACTCCCGGGACTAGAGGGCAAGATACGCAGTATTTT.